The 7 T cell receptor beta chains presented below share a single source sample, sequenced in a study of PD-1 and CTLA-4 blockade in melanoma. The protocol was immunoSEQ multiplex PCR, while the TCRdb copy is restricted to in-frame clones and leaves out a portion. The sample contains roughly 30,000 clones, approximately 90% of which appear only once. The sequencing used CD8+ T cells from peripheral blood, collected from a patient given anti-PD-1 treatment. These receptors were obtained from a human donor with melanoma.

The chain links TRBV28 to TRBJ1-2; 7 nucleotides align to TRBD1. V was pared by 7 bases and J by 6 bases, with 5 bases of the junction left unmatched. Germline CDR1 is MDHEN and CDR2 is SYDVKM. The CDR3 spans 12 residues. The CDR3 DNA is TGTGCCAGCACCCCAGGGGGTCATGGCTACACCTTC. It translates to CASTPGGHGYTF.

The chain couples TRBV12-3 or TRBV12-4 to TRBJ2-2; D is undetermined. V shed 6 bases and J shed 2 bases, with 4 bases lying between them. The CDR3 covers 12 residues. The CDR3 DNA follows: TGTGCCAGCAGCGTCAACACCGGGGAGCTGTTTTTT. The encoded protein is CASSVNTGELFF.

The chain has TRBV19 and TRBJ1-1; D is unresolved. The ends were cut back, 5 bases at V and 4 bases at J, with 11 bases in the middle. Germline lookup yields CDR1 LNHDA and CDR2 SQIVND (reference sequence). The CDR3 covers 13 residues. CDR3 amino acids: CASSGVSGTEAFF. The CDR3 region has the DNA TGTGCCAGTAGTGGGGTCTCGGGCACTGAAGCTTTCTTT.

The chain couples TRBV5-1 to TRBJ1-1; no clear D gene. The CDR3 has 15 residues. V gave up 0 bases and J gave up 1 base, with 10 bases separating them. Germline assignment: CDR1 SGHRS and CDR2 YFSETQ. The DNA for the CDR3 is TGCGCCAGCAGCTTGGACCCGGGAGAGAACACTGAAGCTTTCTTT. This encodes CASSLDPGENTEAFF.

The chain recombines TRBV9 with TRBJ2-2; 14 positions match TRBD2. This CDR3 comprises 18 residues. The V and J ends lost 3 bases and 1 base, in that order; junction bases with no gene match: 5. Germline values: CDR1 SGDLS, CDR2 YYNGEE. CDR3 region: CASSAGLAGAMNTGELFF. In DNA form, the CDR3 reads TGTGCCAGCAGCGCGGGACTAGCGGGGGCAATGAACACCGGGGAGCTGTTTTTT.

The chain couples TRBV28 to TRBJ2-3; 13 bases map to TRBD2. The CDR3 totals 19 residues. Germline assignment: CDR1 MDHEN and CDR2 SYDVKM. With V trimmed by 5 bases and J by 3 bases, 14 bases remained unmatched. CDR3 DNA sequence: TGTGCCAGCAGTGCTCCGGGACTAGCGGGACTAACGGGGACAGATACGCAGTATTTT. It translates to CASSAPGLAGLTGTDTQYF.

The gene calls are TRBV27 and TRBJ1-6; D remains ambiguous. The CDR3 runs 12 residues. V was shortened by 3 bases and J by 6 bases, with 3 bases between the two germline ends. CDR1 and CDR2 (germline): MNHEY, SMNVEV (reference sequence). CDR3 in amino acids: CASSFLNSPLHF. DNA for the CDR3: TGTGCCAGCAGTTTCCTTAATTCACCCCTCCACTTT.